The 14 T cell receptor beta chains in this list originate from one sample, sequenced in a study of cytomegalovirus exposure and HLA in healthy donors. In the PCR, 60 Vbeta and 13 Jbeta primers were used. The table came from immunoSEQ multiplex PCR; TCRdb's copy has only in-frame clones and leaves some out. Here the sample spans roughly 150,000 clones, roughly three quarters being singletons. The sequenced sample consisted of PBMCs. All receptors derive from a male donor in good health and CMV-seronegative.

The chain is built from TRBV19 and TRBJ2-7; D may be TRBD1 (6 bases). Per the germline V gene, CDR1 is LNHDA and CDR2 is SQIVND (reference sequence). CDR3 length: 15 amino acids. Trimming stripped 3 bases from V and 0 bases from J, with 12 bases between. Here the CDR3 reads CASSIKDSYSYEQYF. DNA of the CDR3: TGTGCCAGTAGTATTAAGGACAGTTACTCCTACGAGCAGTACTTC.

This rearrangement joins TRBV5-1 to TRBJ2-7, with 9 bases aligning to TRBD1. The length of the CDR3 is 15 residues. The germline gives CDR1 SGHRS, CDR2 YFSETQ. J was trimmed by 7 bases and V by 0 bases; bases with no gene match: 8. CDR3 residues: CASSLAGQGVTEQYF. Here the CDR3 DNA reads TGCGCCAGCAGCTTGGCGGGACAGGGTGTGACGGAGCAGTACTTC.

This rearrangement joins TRBV7-9 to TRBJ2-5; no clear D. The CDR3 sequence is 13 residues long. V lost 1 base and J lost 3, with 6 bases in between. Germline lookup yields CDR1 SEHNR and CDR2 FQNEAQ (reference sequence). CDR3 sequence: CASSLVAEETQYF. Here the CDR3 DNA reads TGTGCCAGCAGCTTAGTGGCAGAAGAGACCCAGTACTTC.

This clone was observed a few times. V is TRBV6-5 and J is TRBJ2-3; D perhaps matches TRBD2 (6 bases). The germline gives CDR1 MNHEY, CDR2 SVGAGI. Trimming removed 5 bases at V and 8 bases at J, with 20 bases between. There are 15 residues in the CDR3. The CDR3 protein is CASSLSGGNPLTQYF. DNA for the CDR3: TGTGCCAGCAGTCTATCCGGCGGGAACCCGCTTACGCAGTATTTT.

CDR3 residues: CSVEGRGNYEQYF. Here the CDR3 DNA reads TGCAGCGTTGAGGGTAGGGGGAACTACGAGCAGTACTTC. The chain uses TRBV29-1 and TRBJ2-7, with a tentative D call TRBD1 (6 bases). V lost 3 bases and J lost 3, with 12 bases in between. Germline values: CDR1 SQVTM, CDR2 ANQGSEA. The CDR3 runs to 13 residues.

This chain links TRBV28 with TRBJ2-7, with TRBD1 as a possible D gene (6 bases). The length of the CDR3 is 13 residues. Trimming cost V 6 bases and J 3 bases, with 12 bases left between them. The germline V gene encodes CDR1 MDHEN and CDR2 SYDVKM. CDR3 bases: TGTGCCAGCAGCCGAACACAGGGCTACGAGCAGTACTTC. It translates to CASSRTQGYEQYF.

The chain recombines TRBV4-3 with TRBJ2-7; TRBD2 agrees at 8 bases. Germline assignment: CDR1 LGHNA and CDR2 YSLEER. The CDR3 covers 16 residues. V lost 0 bases, J lost 3 bases, and 7 bases stayed unmatched. The CDR3 sequence: CASSQDRPSGSYEQYF. For the CDR3, the DNA is TGCGCCAGCAGCCAAGATCGGCCCAGCGGGAGCTACGAGCAGTACTTC.

The chain uses TRBV7-9 and TRBJ2-5, with 7 positions matching TRBD1. The CDR3 has 18 amino acids. After removal of 1 base from V and 0 bases from J, the junction contained 11 bases not matched to a gene. Germline V gene lookup returns CDR1 SEHNR and CDR2 FQNEAQ (reference sequence). The chain's CDR3 is CASSLGNWDRTNQETQYF. The CDR3 nucleotides are TGTGCCAGCAGCTTAGGGAATTGGGACAGAACGAACCAAGAGACCCAGTACTTC.

The chain employs TRBV5-5 and TRBJ2-7, with a possible D match to TRBD2 (6 bases). CDR1 and CDR2 (germline): SGHKS, YYEKEE (reference sequence). The CDR3 consists of 16 residues. V was clipped by 4 bases and J by 0 bases, with 17 bases between them. The CDR3 loop reads CASSTQARESSYEQYF. The DNA of the CDR3 is TGTGCCAGCAGCACGCAGGCACGGGAGAGCTCCTACGAGCAGTACTTC.

The chain uses TRBV11-2 and TRBJ2-2; no definite D call. The germline V and J ends were trimmed by 0 bases and 4 bases, with 3 bases remaining between them. CDR3 length: 13 residues. In germline, CDR1 is SGHAT, CDR2 FQNNGV. CDR3 sequence reads: CASSLDLTGELFF. CDR3 bases: TGTGCCAGCAGCTTAGACCTCACCGGGGAGCTGTTTTTT.

In DNA, the CDR3 is TGTGCCAGCAGTGTCCGGGGTGAAAAACTGTTTTTT. Amino acids: CASSVRGEKLFF. This chain joins TRBV2 and TRBJ1-4; D uncertain. The CDR3 runs 12 residues. CDR1 SNHLY and CDR2 FYNNEI come from the germline V gene. Trimming removed 4 bases from V and 7 bases from J, with 7 bases in between.

The V call is TRBV7-2, the J call TRBJ2-2; TRBD2 agrees at 8 bases. The CDR3 contains 14 residues. V dropped 9 bases and J dropped 4; count of bases not matched to a gene: 7. CDR1 and CDR2 (germline): SGHTA, FQGNSA. The CDR3 loop is CASRGGGLTGELFF. The CDR3 DNA reads TGTGCCAGTCGGGGGGGCGGGCTCACCGGGGAGCTGTTTTTT.

V is TRBV6-6 and J is TRBJ1-1; TRBD1 might be the D (6 bases). Per the germline V gene, CDR1 is MNHNY and CDR2 is SVGAGI (reference sequence). The CDR3 is 15 amino acids. Deletions cut 6 bases from V and 0 bases from J, with 14 bases between. The chain's CDR3 is CASSPMDSLNTEAFF. The DNA for the CDR3 is TGTGCCAGCAGCCCTATGGACAGCTTGAACACTGAAGCTTTCTTT.

This rearrangement joins TRBV7-2 to TRBJ1-6; no clear D gene. CDR3 length: 12 amino acids. V was pared by 0 bases and J by 9 bases, with 3 bases between. CDR1 SGHTA and CDR2 FQGNSA come from the germline V gene. DNA of the CDR3: TGTGCCAGCAGCTTAGCCTCTTCACCCCTCCACTTT. Translation gives CASSLASSPLHF. The full variable domain, completed using reference TRBV7-2 and TRBJ1-6, is GAGVSQSPSNKVTEKGKDVELRCDPISGHTALYWYRQSLGQGLEFLIYFQGNSAPDKSGLPSDRFSAERTGGSVSTLTIQRTQQEDSAVYLCASSLASSPLHFGNGTRLTVT.